This entry lists 5 T cell receptor beta chains sequenced from one sample in a study of CD4 T cells in relation to SARS-CoV-2 and coronaviruses (dated by TCRdb to the early 2020s). Library method: the immunoSEQ multiplex PCR assay. Not all clones reach the TCRdb copy of this immuneACCESS table, which keeps in-frame sequences only. Checked studies attribute under half of the gap to unresolved V genes and leave the rest unexplained. The sample profile shows 20,000 to 25,000 clones; around 78% of them were found once. The ten largest clones take up more than 11% of the sample. Their antigen targets remain unknown. CD4+ T cells from unexposed donors were collected before the COVID-19 pandemic (2011-2018). After less than 13 days of culture, CD4+ T cells were isolated with the EasySep CD4+ T cell isolation kit. The sequencing sample was made of CD4+ T cells from PBMCs, cultured in vitro. The source is a human donor in good health.

The CDR3 DNA reads TGTGCCAGCAGCTCTATAAGGACAGGGTCGGACTATGGCTACACCTTC. Its translation is CASSSIRTGSDYGYTF. V gene TRBV11-2 combines with J gene TRBJ1-2; 8 bases are shared with TRBD1. CDR3 length: 16 residues. V lost 4 bases, J lost 3 bases, and 10 bases stayed unmatched. Germline lookup yields CDR1 SGHAT and CDR2 FQNNGV.

The chain is built from TRBV30 and TRBJ1-3; D not certain. Germline lookup yields CDR1 GTSNPN and CDR2 SVGIG (reference sequence). This CDR3 is built from 14 residues. V lost 3 bases and J lost 7, with 16 bases in between. CDR3 sequence (DNA): TGTGCCTGGAGAGTCGGACGCTACGATAACACCATATATTTT. Translation: CAWRVGRYDNTIYF.

V usage is TRBV2 and J usage is TRBJ2-7; D gene ambiguous. The V gene's germline CDR1 is SNHLY and CDR2 FYNNEI. This CDR3 spans 11 amino acids. V was clipped by 3 bases and J by 6 bases, with 6 bases between them. CDR3 amino acids: CASSDGAEQYF. The CDR3 bases are TGTGCCAGCAGTGACGGTGCCGAGCAGTACTTC.

This clone has just one count. The chain is built from TRBV11-3 and TRBJ2-3; 8 bases align to TRBD2. Trimming removed 1 base from V and 0 bases from J; junction bases left unmatched: 6. Per germline, CDR1 SGHNT and CDR2 YENEEA. CDR3 length: 17 amino acids. As DNA, the CDR3 is TGTGCCAGCAGCTTAGGCTCCAGACTAGCGAGCACAGATACGCAGTATTTT. This codes for CASSLGSRLASTDTQYF.

The V call is TRBV28, the J call TRBJ2-7; tentatively, D is TRBD2 (6 bases). Trimming took 10 bases from V and 2 from J, leaving 15 bases between them. The germline gives CDR1 MDHEN, CDR2 SYDVKM. The CDR3 spans 13 residues. CDR3 region: CATVLGGAYEQYF. CDR3 DNA sequence: TGTGCCACCGTGCTCGGGGGTGCCTACGAGCAGTACTTC. Full variable domain (rest looked up from reference TRBV28 and TRBJ2-7): DVKVTQSSRYLVKRTGEKVFLECVQDMDHENMFWYRQDPGLGLRLIYFSYDVKMKEKGDIPEGYSVSREKKERFSLILESASTNQTSMYLCATVLGGAYEQYFGPGTRLTVT.